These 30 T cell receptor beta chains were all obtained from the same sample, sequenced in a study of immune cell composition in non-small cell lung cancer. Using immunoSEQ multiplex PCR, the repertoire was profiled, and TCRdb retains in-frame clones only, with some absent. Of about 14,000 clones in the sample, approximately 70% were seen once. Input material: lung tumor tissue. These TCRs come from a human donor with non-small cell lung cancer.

The CDR3 DNA is TGTGCCAGCAGCTTGACCAGGGGCGGTGGTTCCGGGGAGCTGTTTTTT. Residues: CASSLTRGGGSGELFF. The V and J genes are TRBV7-2 and TRBJ2-2, with TRBD1 as a possible D gene (6 bases). This CDR3 has 16 amino acids. Germline CDR1 SGHTA, CDR2 FQGNSA. The V gene lost 3 bases and the J gene lost 6 bases, with 17 bases spanning the gap. Using reference TRBV7-2 and TRBJ2-2 for the parts outside the CDR3, the full variable domain is GAGVSQSPSNKVTEKGKDVELRCDPISGHTALYWYRQSLGQGLEFLIYFQGNSAPDKSGLPSDRFSAERTGGSVSTLTIQRTQQEDSAVYLCASSLTRGGGSGELFFGEGSRLTVL.

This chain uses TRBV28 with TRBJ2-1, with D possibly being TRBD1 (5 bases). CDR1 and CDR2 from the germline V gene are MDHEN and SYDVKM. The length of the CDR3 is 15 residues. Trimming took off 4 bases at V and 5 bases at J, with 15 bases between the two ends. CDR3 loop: CASSSQGKRDNEQFF. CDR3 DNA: TGTGCCAGCAGTTCTCAGGGAAAGAGAGACAATGAGCAGTTCTTC.

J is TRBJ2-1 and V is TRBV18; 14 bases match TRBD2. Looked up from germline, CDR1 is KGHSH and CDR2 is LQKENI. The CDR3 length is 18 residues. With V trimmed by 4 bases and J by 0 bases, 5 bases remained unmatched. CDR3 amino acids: CASSLGLAGALSYNEQFF. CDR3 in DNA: TGTGCCAGCTCACTGGGACTAGCGGGAGCCCTCTCCTACAATGAGCAGTTCTTC.

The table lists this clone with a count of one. The CDR3: CASSFYRGRENVEAFF. CDR3 sequence (DNA): TGTGCCAGCAGTTTTTACAGGGGAAGGGAGAATGTTGAAGCTTTCTTT. The chain employs TRBV6-6 and TRBJ1-1; TRBD1 matches at 7 bases. This CDR3 has 16 residues. Germline values: CDR1 MNHNY, CDR2 SVGAGI (reference sequence). The V gene end was trimmed by 4 bases and the J gene end by 7 bases; junction bases not matched to a gene: 15.

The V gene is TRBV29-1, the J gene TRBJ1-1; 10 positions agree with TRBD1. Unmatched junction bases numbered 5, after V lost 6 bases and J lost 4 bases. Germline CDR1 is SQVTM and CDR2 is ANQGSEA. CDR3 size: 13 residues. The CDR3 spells CSVGTGEGTEAFF. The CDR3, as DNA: TGCAGCGTCGGGACAGGGGAGGGCACTGAAGCTTTCTTT.

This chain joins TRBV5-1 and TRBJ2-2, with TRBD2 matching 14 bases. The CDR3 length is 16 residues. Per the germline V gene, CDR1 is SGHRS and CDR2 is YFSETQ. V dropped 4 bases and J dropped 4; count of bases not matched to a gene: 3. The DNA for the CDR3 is TGCGCCAGCAGCGCCGGGACTAGCGGGGGCACCGGGGAGCTGTTTTTT. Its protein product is CASSAGTSGGTGELFF.

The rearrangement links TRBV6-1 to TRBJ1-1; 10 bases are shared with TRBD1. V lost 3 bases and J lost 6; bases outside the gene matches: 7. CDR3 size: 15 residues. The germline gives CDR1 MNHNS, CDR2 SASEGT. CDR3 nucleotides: TGTGCCAGCAGTGACCCGGGACAGGGGCGGGCTGAAGCTTTCTTT. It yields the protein CASSDPGQGRAEAFF.

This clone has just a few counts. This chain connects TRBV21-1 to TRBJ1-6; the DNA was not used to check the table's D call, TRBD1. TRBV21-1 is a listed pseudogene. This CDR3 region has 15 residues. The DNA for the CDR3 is TGTGCCAGCAGCAAGGGGGCCAGGGCGAATTCACCCCTCCACTTT. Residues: CASSKGARANSPLHF.

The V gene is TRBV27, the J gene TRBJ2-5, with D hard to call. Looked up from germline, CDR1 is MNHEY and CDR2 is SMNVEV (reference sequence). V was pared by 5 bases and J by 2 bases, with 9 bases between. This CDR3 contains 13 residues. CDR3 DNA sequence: TGTGCCAGCAGTCAATTAGCACAAGAGACCCAGTACTTC. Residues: CASSQLAQETQYF.

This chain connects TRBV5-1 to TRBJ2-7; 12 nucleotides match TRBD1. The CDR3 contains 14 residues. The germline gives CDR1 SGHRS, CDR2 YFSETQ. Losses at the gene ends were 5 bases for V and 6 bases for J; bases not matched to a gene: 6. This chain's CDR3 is CASRIRDRGREQYF. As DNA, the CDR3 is TGCGCCAGCAGAATTCGGGACAGGGGGCGCGAGCAGTACTTC.

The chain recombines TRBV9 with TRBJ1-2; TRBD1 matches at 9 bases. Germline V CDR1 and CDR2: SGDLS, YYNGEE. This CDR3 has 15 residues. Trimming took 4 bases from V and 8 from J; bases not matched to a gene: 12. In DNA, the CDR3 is TGTGCCAGCAGCCCTTCCGGGACAGGGCCCAACGGCTACACCTTC. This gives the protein CASSPSGTGPNGYTF.

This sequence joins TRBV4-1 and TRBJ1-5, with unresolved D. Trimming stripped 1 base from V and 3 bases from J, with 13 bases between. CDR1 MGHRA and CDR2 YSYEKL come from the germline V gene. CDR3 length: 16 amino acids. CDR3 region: CASSQGGAIHNQPQHF. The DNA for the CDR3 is TGCGCCAGCAGCCAAGGCGGAGCGATCCACAATCAGCCCCAGCATTTT.

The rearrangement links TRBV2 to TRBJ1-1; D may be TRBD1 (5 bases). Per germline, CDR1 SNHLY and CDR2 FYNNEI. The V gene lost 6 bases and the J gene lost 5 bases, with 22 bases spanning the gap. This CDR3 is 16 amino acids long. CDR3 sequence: CASRSRAASGKTEAFF. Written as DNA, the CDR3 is TGTGCCAGCAGGTCCCGGGCCGCGTCAGGGAAAACTGAAGCTTTCTTT.

The CDR3 here is CASSIRQGGGNNSPLHF. The CDR3 DNA sequence: TGTGCCAGTAGTATTCGACAGGGGGGCGGTAATAATTCACCCCTCCACTTT. The V call is TRBV19, the J call TRBJ1-6; 9 bases fit TRBD1. CDR1 LNHDA and CDR2 SQIVND come from the germline V gene (reference sequence). The ends lost 3 bases at V and 5 bases at J; junction bases unmatched: 8. CDR3 size: 17 residues.

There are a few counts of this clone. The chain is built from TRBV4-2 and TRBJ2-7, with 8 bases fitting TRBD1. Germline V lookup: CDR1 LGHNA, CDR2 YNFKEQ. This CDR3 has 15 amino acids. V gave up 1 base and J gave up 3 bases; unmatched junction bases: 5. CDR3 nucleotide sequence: TGTGCCAGCAGCCAAGCACAGGGGGTCGACTACGAGCAGTACTTC. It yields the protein CASSQAQGVDYEQYF.

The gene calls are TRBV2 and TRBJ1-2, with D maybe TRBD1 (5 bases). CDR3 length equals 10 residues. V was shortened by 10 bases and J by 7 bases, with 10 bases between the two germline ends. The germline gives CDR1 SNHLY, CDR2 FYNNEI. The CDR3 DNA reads TGTGCCACATCAGGGTTTGGCTACACCTTC. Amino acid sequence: CATSGFGYTF.

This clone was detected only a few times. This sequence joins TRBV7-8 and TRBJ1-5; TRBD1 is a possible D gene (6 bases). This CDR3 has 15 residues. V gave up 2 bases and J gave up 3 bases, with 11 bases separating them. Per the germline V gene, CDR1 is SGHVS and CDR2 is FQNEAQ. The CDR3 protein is CASSLLQGHNQPQHF. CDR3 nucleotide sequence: TGTGCCAGCAGCTTACTCCAGGGGCACAATCAGCCCCAGCATTTT.

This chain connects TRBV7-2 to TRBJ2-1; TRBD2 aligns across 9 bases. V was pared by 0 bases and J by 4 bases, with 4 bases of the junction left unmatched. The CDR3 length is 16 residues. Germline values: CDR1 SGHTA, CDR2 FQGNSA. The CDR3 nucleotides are TGTGCCAGCAGCTTAGCGCGTACTAGCGGGTACAATGAGCAGTTCTTC. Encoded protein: CASSLARTSGYNEQFF.

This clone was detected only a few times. Here the CDR3 DNA reads TGTGCCAGTAGTATAGCAGGGGCTGGCGAAAAACTGTTTTTT. It specifies CASSIAGAGEKLFF. The chain links TRBV19 to TRBJ1-4; possible D gene TRBD1, 6 bases. The V and J ends lost 1 base and 8 bases respectively, with 11 bases between them. Germline CDR1 LNHDA, CDR2 SQIVND (reference sequence). This CDR3 has 14 amino acids.

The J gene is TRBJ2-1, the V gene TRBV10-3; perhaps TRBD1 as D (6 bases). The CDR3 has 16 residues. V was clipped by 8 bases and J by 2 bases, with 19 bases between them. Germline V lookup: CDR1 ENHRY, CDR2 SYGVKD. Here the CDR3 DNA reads TGTGCCATCGGGTCTGGGGGCCCTGGGACCTACAATGAGCAGTTCTTC. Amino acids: CAIGSGGPGTYNEQFF.

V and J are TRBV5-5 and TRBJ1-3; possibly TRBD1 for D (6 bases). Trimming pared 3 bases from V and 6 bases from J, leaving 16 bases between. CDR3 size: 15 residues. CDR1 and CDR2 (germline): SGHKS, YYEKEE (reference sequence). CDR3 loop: CASSSYQQGANTIYF. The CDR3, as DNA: TGTGCCAGCAGCTCGTACCAACAGGGTGCAAACACCATATATTTT.

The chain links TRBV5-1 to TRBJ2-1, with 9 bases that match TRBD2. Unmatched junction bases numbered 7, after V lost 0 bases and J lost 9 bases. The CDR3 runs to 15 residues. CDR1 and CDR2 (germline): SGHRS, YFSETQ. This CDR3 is CASSLVAGEISEQFF. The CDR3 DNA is TGCGCCAGCAGCTTGGTAGCGGGAGAGATAAGTGAGCAGTTCTTC.

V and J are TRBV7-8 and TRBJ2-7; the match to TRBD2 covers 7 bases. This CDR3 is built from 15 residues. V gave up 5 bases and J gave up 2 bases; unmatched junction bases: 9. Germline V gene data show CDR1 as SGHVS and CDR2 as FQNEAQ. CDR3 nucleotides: TGTGCCAGCAGCCCTGACGGGGGGAGGGCCTACGAGCAGTACTTC. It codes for CASSPDGGRAYEQYF.

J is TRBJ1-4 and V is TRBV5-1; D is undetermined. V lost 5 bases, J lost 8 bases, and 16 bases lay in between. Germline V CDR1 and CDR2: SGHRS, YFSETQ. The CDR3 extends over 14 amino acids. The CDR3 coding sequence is TGCGCCAGCAGGAGGGAGGCATCGGGAGAAAAACTGTTTTTT. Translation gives CASRREASGEKLFF.

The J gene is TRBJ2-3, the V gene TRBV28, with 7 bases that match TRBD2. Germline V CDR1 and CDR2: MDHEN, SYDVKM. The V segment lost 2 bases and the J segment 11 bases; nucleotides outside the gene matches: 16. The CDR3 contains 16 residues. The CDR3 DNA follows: TGTGCCAGCAGTTTACCCGATGGGGGGGTAGGGGACGAGCAGTATTTT. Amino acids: CASSLPDGGVGDEQYF.

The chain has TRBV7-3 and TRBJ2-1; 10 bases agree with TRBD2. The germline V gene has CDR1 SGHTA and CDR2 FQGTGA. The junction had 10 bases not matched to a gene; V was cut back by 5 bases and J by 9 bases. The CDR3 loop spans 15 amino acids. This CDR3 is CASSLLAGAKGEQFF. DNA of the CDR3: TGTGCCAGCAGCCTGCTAGCGGGAGCGAAGGGTGAGCAGTTCTTC.

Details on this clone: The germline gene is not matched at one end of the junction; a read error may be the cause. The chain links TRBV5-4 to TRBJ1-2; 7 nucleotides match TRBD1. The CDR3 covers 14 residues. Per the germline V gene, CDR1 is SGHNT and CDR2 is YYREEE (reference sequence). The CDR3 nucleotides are TGCGCCAGCAGCCAAGCCGAGGGGGCAAGAGGCTACACCTTC. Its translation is CASSQAEGARGYTF.

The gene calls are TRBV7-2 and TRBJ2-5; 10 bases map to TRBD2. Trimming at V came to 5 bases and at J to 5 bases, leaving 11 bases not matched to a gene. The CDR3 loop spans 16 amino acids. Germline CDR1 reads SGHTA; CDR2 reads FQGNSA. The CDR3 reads CASSRLAGKIYETQYF. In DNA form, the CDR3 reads TGTGCCAGCAGCCGACTAGCGGGTAAAATATACGAGACCCAGTACTTC.

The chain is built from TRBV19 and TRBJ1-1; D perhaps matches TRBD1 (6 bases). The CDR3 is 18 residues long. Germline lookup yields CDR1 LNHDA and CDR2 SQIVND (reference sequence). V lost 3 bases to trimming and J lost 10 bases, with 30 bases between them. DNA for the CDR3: TGTGCCAGTAGTATCCAACCCGGGGGGGCGGTTTTGTTTCGTCGAGCTTTCTTT. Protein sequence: CASSIQPGGAVLFRRAFF.

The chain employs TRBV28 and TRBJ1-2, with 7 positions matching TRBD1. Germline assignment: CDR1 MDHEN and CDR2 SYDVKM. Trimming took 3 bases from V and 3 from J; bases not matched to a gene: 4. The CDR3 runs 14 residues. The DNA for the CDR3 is TGTGCCAGCAGTTTTGGAGGGACAGACTATGGCTACACCTTC. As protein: CASSFGGTDYGYTF.